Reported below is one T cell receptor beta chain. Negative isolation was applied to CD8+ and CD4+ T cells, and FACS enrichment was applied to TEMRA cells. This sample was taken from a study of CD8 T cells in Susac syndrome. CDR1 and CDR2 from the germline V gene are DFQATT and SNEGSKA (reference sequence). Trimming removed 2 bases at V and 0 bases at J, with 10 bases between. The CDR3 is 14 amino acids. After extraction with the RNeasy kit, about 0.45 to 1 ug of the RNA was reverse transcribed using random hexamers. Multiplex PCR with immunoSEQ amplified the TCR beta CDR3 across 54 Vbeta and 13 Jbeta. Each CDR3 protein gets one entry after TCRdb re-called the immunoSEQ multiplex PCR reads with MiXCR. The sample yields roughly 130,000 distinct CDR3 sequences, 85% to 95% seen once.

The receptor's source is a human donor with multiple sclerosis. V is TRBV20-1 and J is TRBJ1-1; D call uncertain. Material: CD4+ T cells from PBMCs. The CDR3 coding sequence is TGCAGTGCTAGATTGGGGTCCGTGAACACTGAAGCTTTCTTT. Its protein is CSARLGSVNTEAFF.